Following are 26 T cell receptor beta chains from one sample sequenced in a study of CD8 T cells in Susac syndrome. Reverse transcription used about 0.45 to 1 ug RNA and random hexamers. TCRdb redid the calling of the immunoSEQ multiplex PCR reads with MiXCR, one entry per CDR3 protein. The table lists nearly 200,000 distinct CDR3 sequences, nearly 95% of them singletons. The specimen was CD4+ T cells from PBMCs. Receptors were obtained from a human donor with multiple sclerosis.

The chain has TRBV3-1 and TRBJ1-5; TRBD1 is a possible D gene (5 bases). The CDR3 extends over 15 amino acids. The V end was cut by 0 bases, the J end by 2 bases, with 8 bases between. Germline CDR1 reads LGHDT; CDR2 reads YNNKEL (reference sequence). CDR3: CASSQDRGGNQPQHF. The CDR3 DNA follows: TGTGCCAGCAGCCAAGATCGGGGCGGCAATCAGCCCCAGCATTTT. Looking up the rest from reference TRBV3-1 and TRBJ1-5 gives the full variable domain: DTAVSQTPKYLVTQMGNDKSIKCEQNLGHDTMYWYKQDSKKFLKIMFSYNNKELIINETVPNRFSPKSPDKAHLNLHINSLELGDSAVYFCASSQDRGGNQPQHFGDGTRLSIL.

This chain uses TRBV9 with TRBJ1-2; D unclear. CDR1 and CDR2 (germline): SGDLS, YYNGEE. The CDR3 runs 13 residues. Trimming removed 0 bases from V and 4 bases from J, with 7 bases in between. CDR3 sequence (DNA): TGTGCCAGCAGCGTAGGTCCTTCCTATGGCTACACCTTC. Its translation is CASSVGPSYGYTF.

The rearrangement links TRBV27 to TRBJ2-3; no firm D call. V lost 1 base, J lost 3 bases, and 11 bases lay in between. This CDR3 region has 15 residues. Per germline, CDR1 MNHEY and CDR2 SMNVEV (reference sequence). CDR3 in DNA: TGTGCCAGCAGTTTATATCCGGGCCAGACAGATACGCAGTATTTT. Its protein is CASSLYPGQTDTQYF.

The CDR3 sequence: CASSWGMAPAETQYF. The CDR3 coding sequence is TGTGCCAGCAGCTGGGGAATGGCACCCGCAGAGACCCAGTACTTC. The chain joins TRBV5-4 to TRBJ2-5; D is unclear. The CDR3 is made up of 15 amino acids. CDR1 SGHNT and CDR2 YYREEE come from the germline V gene (reference sequence). With 3 bases removed from V and 4 bases from J, the gap between germline ends came to 16 bases.

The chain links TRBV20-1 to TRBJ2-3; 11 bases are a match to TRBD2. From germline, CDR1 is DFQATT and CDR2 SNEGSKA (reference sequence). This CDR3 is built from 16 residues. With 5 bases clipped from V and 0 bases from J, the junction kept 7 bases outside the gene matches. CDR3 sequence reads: CSARRTSGQSTDTQYF. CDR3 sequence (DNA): TGCAGTGCTCGGCGGACTAGCGGGCAAAGCACAGATACGCAGTATTTT.

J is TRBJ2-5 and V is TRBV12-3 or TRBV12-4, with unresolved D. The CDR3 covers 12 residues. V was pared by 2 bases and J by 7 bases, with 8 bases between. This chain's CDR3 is CASSLNVGTQYF. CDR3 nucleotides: TGTGCCAGCAGTTTAAACGTTGGGACCCAGTACTTC.

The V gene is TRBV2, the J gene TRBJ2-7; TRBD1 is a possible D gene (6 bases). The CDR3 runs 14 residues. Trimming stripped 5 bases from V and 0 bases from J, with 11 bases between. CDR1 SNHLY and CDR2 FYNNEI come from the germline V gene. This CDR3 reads CASSPWTASYEQYF. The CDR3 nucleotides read TGTGCCAGCAGTCCGTGGACAGCCTCCTACGAGCAGTACTTC. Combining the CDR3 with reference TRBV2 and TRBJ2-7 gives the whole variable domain EPEVTQTPSHQVTQMGQEVILRCVPISNHLYFYWYRQILGQKVEFLVSFYNNEISEKSEIFDDQFSVERPDGSNFTLKIRSTKLEDSAMYFCASSPWTASYEQYFGPGTRLTVT.

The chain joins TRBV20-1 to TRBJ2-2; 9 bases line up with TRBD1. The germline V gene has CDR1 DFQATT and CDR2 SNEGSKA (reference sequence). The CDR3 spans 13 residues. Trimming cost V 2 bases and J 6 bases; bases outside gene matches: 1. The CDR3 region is CSARWTGAGELFF. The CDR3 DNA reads TGCAGTGCTAGATGGACAGGGGCCGGGGAGCTGTTTTTT.

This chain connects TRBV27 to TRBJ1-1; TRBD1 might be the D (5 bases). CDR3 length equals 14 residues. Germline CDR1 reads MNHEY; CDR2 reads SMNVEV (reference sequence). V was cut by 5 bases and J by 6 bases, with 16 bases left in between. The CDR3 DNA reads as TGTGCCAGCAGTCCGGGCAGGGAATCGGCTGAAGCTTTCTTT. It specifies CASSPGRESAEAFF.

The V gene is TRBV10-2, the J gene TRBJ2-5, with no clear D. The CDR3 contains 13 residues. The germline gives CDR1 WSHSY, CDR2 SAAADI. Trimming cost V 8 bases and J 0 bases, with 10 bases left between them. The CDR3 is CASSRQYQETQYF. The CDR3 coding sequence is TGCGCCAGCTCGCGCCAGTACCAAGAGACCCAGTACTTC.

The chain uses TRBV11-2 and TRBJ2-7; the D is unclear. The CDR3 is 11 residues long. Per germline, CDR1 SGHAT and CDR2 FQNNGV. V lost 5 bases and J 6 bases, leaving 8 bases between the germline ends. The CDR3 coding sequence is TGTGCCAGCAGCCCGGCCGTCGAGCAGTACTTC. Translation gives CASSPAVEQYF. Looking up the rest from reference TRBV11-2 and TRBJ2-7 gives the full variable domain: EAGVAQSPRYKIIEKRQSVAFWCNPISGHATLYWYQQILGQGPKLLIQFQNNGVVDDSQLPKDRFSAERLKGVDSTLKIQPAKLEDSAVYLCASSPAVEQYFGPGTRLTVT.

CDR3 coding DNA: TGTGCCAGCAGCGTAGTCGGAGCTAACTATGGCTACACCTTC. This gives the protein CASSVVGANYGYTF. The gene calls are TRBV9 and TRBJ1-2; no firm D call. The length of the CDR3 is 14 residues. CDR1 is SGDLS and CDR2 is YYNGEE in the germline V gene. The ends were cut back, 0 bases at V and 0 bases at J, with 6 bases in the middle.

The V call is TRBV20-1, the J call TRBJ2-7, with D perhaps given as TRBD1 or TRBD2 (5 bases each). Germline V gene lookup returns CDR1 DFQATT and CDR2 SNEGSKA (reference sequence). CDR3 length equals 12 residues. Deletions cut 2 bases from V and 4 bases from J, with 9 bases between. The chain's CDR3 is CSARQGRYEQYF. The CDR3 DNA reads TGCAGTGCTAGACAGGGACGTTACGAGCAGTACTTC.

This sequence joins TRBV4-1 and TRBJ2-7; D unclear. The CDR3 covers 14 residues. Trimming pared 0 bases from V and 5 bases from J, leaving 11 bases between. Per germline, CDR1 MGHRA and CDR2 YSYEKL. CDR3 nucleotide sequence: TGCGCCAGCAGCCAAGAGGCGATTTCCAACGAGCAGTACTTC. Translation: CASSQEAISNEQYF.

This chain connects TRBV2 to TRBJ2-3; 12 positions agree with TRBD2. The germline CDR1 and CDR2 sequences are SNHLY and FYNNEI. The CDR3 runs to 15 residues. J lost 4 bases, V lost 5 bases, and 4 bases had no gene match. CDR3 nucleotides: TGTGCCAGCAGTCCGACTAGCGGGAGTTCAGATACGCAGTATTTT. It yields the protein CASSPTSGSSDTQYF.

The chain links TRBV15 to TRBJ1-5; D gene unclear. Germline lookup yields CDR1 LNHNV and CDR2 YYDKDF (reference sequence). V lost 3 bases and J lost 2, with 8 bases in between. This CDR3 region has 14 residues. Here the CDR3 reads CATSSGTGNQPQHF. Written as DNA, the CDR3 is TGTGCCACCAGCAGCGGTACGGGCAATCAGCCCCAGCATTTT.

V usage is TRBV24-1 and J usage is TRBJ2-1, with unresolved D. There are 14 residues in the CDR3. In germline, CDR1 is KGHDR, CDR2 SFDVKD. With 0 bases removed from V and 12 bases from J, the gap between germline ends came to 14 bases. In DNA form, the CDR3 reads TGTGCCACCAGTGATTTGCCTTACGGTGTTGGGCAGTTCTTC. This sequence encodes CATSDLPYGVGQFF.

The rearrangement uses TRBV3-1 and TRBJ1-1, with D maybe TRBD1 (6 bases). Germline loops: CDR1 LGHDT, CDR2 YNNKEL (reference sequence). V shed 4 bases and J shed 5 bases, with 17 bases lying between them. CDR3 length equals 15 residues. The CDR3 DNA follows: TGTGCCAGCAGCCCTACCGCAGGGGCAAGGACTGAAGCTTTCTTT. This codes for CASSPTAGARTEAFF. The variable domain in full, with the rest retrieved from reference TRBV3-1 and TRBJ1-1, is DTAVSQTPKYLVTQMGNDKSIKCEQNLGHDTMYWYKQDSKKFLKIMFSYNNKELIINETVPNRFSPKSPDKAHLNLHINSLELGDSAVYFCASSPTAGARTEAFFGQGTRLTVV.

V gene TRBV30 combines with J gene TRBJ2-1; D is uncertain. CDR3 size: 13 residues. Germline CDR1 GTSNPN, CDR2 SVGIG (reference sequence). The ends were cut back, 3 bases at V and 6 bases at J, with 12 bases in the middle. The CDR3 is CAWRPPWGNEQFF. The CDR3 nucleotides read TGTGCCTGGAGACCCCCCTGGGGCAATGAGCAGTTCTTC.

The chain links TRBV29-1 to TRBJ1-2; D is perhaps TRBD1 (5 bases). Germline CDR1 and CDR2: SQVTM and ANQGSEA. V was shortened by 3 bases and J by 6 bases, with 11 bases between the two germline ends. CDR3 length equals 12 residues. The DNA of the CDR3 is TGCAGCGTTGAGGGGCCTGGTAATGGCTACACCTTC. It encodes CSVEGPGNGYTF.

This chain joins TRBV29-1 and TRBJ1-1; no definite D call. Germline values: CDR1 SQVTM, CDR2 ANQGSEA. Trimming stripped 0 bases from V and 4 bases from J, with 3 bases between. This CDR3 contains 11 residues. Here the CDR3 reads CSVEEITEAFF. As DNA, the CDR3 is TGCAGCGTTGAAGAAATCACTGAAGCTTTCTTT.

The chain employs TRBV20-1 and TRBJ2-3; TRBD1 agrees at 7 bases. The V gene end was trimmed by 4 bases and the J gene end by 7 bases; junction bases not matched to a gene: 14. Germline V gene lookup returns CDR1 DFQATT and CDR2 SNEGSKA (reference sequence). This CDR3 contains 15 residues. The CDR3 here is CSATDPRTGSHTQYF. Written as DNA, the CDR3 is TGCAGTGCTACTGACCCTCGGACAGGTTCGCATACGCAGTATTTT.

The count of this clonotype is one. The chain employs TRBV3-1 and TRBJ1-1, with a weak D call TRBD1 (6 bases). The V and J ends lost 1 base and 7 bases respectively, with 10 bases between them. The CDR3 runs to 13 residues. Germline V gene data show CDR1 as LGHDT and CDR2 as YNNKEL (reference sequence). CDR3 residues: CASSQGQQGEAFF. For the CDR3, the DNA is TGTGCCAGCAGCCAAGGTCAACAGGGTGAAGCTTTCTTT.

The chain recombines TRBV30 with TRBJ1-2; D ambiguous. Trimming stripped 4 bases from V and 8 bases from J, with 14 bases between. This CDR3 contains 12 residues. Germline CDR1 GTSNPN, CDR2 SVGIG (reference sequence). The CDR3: CAWNRPGKGYTF. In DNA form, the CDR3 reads TGTGCCTGGAACCGACCGGGGAAAGGCTACACCTTC. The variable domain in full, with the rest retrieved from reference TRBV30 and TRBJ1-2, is SQTIHQWPATLVQPVGSPLSLECTVEGTSNPNLYWYRQAAGRGLQLLFYSVGIGQISSEVPQNLSASRPQDRQFILSSKKLLLSDSGFYLCAWNRPGKGYTFGSGTRLTVV.

The CDR3 protein is CASSPETGVYYEQYF. CDR3 nucleotide sequence: TGTGCCAGCAGCCCGGAGACAGGTGTTTACTACGAGCAGTACTTC. The chain carries TRBV3-1 and TRBJ2-7; the D gene is possibly TRBD1 (6 bases). The CDR3 runs 15 residues. V was cut by 4 bases and J by 3 bases, with 16 bases left in between. Looked up from germline, CDR1 is LGHDT and CDR2 is YNNKEL (reference sequence).

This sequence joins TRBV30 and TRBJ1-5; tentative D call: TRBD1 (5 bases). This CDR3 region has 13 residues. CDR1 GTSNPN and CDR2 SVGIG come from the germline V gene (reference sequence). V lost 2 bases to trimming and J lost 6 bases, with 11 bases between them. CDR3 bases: TGTGCCTGGAGTCAAGGGGCGTCTCAGCCCCAGCATTTT. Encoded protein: CAWSQGASQPQHF.